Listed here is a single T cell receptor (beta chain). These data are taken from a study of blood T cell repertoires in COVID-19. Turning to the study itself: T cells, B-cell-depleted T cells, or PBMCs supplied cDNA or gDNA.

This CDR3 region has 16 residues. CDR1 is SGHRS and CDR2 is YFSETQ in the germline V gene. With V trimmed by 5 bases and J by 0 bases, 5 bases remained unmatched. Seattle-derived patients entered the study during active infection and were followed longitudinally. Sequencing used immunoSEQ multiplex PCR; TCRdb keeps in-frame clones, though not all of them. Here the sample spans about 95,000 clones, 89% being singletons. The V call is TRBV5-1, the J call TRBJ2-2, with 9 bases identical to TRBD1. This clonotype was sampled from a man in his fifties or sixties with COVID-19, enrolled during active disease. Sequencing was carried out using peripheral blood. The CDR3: CASRPRTGANTGELFF. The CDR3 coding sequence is TGCGCCAGCAGGCCTAGGACAGGGGCGAACACCGGGGAGCTGTTTTTT.